These 4 T cell receptor beta chains were all obtained from the same sample, sequenced in a study of blood T cell repertoires in COVID-19. Profiled with immunoSEQ multiplex PCR; TCRdb holds only in-frame clones, not every one. The data show around 20,000 clones, approximately 85% seen once. The sequencing sample was made of peripheral blood. The receptors originated from a man older than 75 with acute or convalescent COVID-19.

This rearrangement joins TRBV7-2 to TRBJ1-6; possibly TRBD1 for D (5 bases). CDR3 length: 18 residues. The germline CDR1 and CDR2 sequences are SGHTA and FQGNSA. V was cut by 1 base and J by 2 bases, with 15 bases left in between. The CDR3 loop is CASSLEVGRRTYNSPLHF. As DNA, the CDR3 is TGTGCCAGCAGCTTAGAAGTGGGGCGGCGGACCTATAATTCACCCCTCCACTTT.

CDR3 loop: CASSLQGGTDTQYF. CDR3 in DNA: TGCGCCAGCAGCCTGCAGGGAGGAACAGATACGCAGTATTTT. V usage is TRBV5-1 and J usage is TRBJ2-3; maybe TRBD2 (6 bases). Germline V CDR1 and CDR2: SGHRS, YFSETQ. This CDR3 is built from 14 residues. V lost 4 bases to trimming and J lost 3 bases, with 12 bases between them. Drawing the rest from reference TRBV5-1 and TRBJ2-3, the complete variable domain is KAGVTQTPRYLIKTRGQQVTLSCSPISGHRSVSWYQQTPGQGLQFLFEYFSETQRNKGNFPGRFSGRQFSNSRSEMNVSTLELGDSALYLCASSLQGGTDTQYFGPGTRLTVL.

This clone was seen more than once but under ten times. V gene TRBV10-2 combines with J gene TRBJ1-6; D gene unclear. This CDR3 is 13 amino acids long. The ends were cut back, 4 bases at V and 4 bases at J, with 5 bases in the middle. Germline V gene lookup returns CDR1 WSHSY and CDR2 SAAADI. The CDR3 DNA reads as TGCGCCAGCAGTGCGACATATAATTCACCCCTCCACTTT. Encoded protein: CASSATYNSPLHF.

This chain joins TRBV9 and TRBJ2-1; 9 positions match TRBD2. The CDR3 loop spans 14 amino acids. The V gene end was trimmed by 6 bases and the J gene end by 4 bases; junction bases not matched to a gene: 5. Germline CDR1 and CDR2: SGDLS and YYNGEE. DNA of the CDR3: TGTGCCAGCAACGGCGGGGGGGTTTACAATGAGCAGTTCTTC. Its protein product is CASNGGGVYNEQFF. Filled out from reference TRBV9 and TRBJ2-1, the complete variable domain reads DSGVTQTPKHLITATGQRVTLRCSPRSGDLSVYWYQQSLDQGLQFLIQYYNGEERAKGNILERFSAQQFPDLHSELNLSSLELGDSALYFCASNGGGVYNEQFFGPGTRLTVL.